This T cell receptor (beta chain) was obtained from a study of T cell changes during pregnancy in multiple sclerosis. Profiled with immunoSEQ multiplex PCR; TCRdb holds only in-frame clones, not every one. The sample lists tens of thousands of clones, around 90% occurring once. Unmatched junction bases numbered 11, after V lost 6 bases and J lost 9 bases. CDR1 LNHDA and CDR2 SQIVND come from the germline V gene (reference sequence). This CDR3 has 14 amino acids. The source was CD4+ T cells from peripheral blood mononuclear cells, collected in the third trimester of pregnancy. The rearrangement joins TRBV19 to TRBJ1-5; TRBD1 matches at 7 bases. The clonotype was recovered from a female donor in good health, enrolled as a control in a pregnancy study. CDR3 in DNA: TGTGCCAGTAGGACGACAGGGCGGATGGGGCCCCAGCATTTT. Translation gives CASRTTGRMGPQHF.